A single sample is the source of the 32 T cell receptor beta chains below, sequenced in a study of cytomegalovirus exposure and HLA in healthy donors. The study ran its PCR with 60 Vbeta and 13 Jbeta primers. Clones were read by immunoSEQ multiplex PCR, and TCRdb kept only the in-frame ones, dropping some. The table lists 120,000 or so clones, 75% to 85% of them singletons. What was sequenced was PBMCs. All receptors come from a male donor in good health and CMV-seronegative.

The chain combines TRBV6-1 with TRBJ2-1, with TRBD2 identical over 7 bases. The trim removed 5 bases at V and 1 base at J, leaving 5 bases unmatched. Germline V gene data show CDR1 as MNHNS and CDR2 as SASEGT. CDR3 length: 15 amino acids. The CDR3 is CASSTAGASYNEQFF. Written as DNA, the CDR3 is TGTGCCAGCAGTACTGCGGGAGCGTCCTACAATGAGCAGTTCTTC.

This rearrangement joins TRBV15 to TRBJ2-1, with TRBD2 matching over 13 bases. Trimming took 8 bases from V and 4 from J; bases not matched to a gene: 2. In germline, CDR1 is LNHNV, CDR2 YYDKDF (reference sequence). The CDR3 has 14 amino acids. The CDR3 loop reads CATGLAGVYNEQFF. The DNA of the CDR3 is TGTGCCACCGGACTAGCGGGAGTTTACAATGAGCAGTTCTTC.

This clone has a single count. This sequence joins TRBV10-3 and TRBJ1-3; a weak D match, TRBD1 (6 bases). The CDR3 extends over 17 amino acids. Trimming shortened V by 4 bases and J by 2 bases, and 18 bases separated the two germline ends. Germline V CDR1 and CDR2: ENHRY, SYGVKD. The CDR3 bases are TGTGCCATCAGTGGACTACAGGGTTTGGGAACTGGAAACACCATATATTTT. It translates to CAISGLQGLGTGNTIYF.

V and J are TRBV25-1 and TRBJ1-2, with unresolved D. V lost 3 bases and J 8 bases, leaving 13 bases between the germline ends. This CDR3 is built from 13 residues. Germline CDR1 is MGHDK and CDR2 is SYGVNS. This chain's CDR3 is CASSDLRWPGYTF. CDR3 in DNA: TGTGCCAGCAGTGACTTGCGGTGGCCGGGCTACACCTTC.

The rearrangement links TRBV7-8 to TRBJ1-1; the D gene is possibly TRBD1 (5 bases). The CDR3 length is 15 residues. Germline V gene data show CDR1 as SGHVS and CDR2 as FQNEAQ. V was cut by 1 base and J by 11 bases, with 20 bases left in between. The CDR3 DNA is TGTGCCAGCAGCTTAGGGGGCCAAGGGCAGAGCTGGGCTTTCTTT. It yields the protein CASSLGGQGQSWAFF.

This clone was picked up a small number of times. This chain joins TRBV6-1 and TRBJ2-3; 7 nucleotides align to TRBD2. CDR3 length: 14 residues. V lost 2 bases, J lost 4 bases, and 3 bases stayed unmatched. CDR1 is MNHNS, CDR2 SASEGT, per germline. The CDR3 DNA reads TGTGCCAGCAGTGAAAGGGGAGGGGCAGATACGCAGTATTTT. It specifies CASSERGGADTQYF.

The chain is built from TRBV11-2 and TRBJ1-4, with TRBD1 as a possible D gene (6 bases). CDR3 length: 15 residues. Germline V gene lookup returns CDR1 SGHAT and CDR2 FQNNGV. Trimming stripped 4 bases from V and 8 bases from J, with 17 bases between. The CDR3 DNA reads TGTGCCAGCAGCTCCGCACAGGGCGGAGGCGAAAAACTGTTTTTT. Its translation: CASSSAQGGGEKLFF.

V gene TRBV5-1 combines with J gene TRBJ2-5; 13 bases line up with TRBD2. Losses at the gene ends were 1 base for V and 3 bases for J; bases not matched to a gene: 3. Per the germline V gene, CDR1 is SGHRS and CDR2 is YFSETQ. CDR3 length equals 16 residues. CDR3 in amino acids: CASSLTSGRAKETQYF. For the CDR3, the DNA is TGCGCCAGCAGCTTGACTAGCGGGAGGGCCAAAGAGACCCAGTACTTC.

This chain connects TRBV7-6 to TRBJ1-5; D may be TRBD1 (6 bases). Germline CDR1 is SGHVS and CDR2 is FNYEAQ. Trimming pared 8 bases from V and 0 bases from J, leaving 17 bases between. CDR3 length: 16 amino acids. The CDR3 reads CASGPGDTYSNQPQHF. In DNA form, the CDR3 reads TGTGCCAGCGGCCCCGGGGACACTTATAGCAATCAGCCCCAGCATTTT.

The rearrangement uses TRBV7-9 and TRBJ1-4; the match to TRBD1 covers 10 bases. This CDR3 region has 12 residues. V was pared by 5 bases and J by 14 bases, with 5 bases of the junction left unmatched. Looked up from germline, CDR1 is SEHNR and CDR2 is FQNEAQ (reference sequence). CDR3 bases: TGTGCCAGCAGCATACCGGGACAGGGGCTGTTTTTT. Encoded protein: CASSIPGQGLFF.

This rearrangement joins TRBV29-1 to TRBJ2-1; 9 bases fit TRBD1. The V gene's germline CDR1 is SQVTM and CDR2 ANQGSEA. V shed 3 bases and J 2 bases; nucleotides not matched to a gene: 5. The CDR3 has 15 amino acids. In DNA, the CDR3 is TGCAGCGTTGATTCGGGACAGGGTGCCTACAATGAGCAGTTCTTC. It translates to CSVDSGQGAYNEQFF.

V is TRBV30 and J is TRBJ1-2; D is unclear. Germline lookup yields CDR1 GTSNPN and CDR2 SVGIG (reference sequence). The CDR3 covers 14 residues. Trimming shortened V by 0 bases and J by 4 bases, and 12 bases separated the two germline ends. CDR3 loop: CAWSVRADGYGYTF. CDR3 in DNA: TGTGCCTGGAGTGTACGAGCGGACGGCTATGGCTACACCTTC.

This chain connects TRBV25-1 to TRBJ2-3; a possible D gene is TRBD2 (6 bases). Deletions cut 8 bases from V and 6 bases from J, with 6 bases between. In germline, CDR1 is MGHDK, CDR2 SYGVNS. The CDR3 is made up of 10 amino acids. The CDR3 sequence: CASGRDTQYF. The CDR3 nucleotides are TGTGCCAGCGGGAGGGATACGCAGTATTTT.

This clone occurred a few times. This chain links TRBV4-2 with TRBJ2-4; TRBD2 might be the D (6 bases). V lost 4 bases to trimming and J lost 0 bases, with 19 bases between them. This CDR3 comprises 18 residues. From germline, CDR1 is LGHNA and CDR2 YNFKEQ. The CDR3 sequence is CASSRRANDPGAKNIQYF. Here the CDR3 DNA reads TGTGCCAGCAGCCGGAGGGCAAACGACCCCGGAGCCAAAAACATTCAGTACTTC.

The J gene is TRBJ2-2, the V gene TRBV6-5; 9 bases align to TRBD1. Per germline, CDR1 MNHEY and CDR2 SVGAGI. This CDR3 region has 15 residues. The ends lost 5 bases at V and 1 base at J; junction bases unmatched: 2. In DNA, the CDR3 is TGTGCCAGCAGTAAGACAGGGGGGAACACCGGGGAGCTGTTTTTT. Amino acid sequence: CASSKTGGNTGELFF.

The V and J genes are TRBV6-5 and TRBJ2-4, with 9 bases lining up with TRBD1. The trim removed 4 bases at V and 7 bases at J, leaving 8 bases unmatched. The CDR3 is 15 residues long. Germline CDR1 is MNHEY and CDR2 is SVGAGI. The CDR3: CASSSSSTGGNIQYF. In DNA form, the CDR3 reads TGTGCCAGCAGTTCTTCTTCGACAGGGGGGAACATTCAGTACTTC.

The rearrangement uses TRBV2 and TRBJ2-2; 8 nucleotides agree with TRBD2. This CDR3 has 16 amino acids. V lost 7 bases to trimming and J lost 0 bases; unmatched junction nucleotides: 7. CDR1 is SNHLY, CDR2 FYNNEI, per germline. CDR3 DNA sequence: TGTGCCAGCAAACGAACTAGCGGACCGAACACCGGGGAGCTGTTTTTT. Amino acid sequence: CASKRTSGPNTGELFF.

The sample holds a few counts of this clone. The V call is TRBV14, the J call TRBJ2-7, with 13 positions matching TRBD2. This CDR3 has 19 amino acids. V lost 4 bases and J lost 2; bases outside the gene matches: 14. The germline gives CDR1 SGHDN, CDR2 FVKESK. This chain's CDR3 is CASSPRRLAGGRGPYEQYF. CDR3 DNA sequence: TGTGCCAGCAGCCCGAGGAGACTAGCGGGAGGTAGAGGACCCTACGAGCAGTACTTC.

The CDR3 coding sequence is TGTGCCTGGAACCCGACAGGGGGCTCTGAAGCTTTCTTT. Translating it yields CAWNPTGGSEAFF. The chain uses TRBV30 and TRBJ1-1, with 10 bases fitting TRBD1. Germline V lookup: CDR1 GTSNPN, CDR2 SVGIG (reference sequence). V trimming: 4 bases; J trimming: 6 bases; junction bases outside the gene matches: 5. The CDR3 runs 13 residues. The full variable domain, with the rest looked up from reference TRBV30 and TRBJ1-1, is SQTIHQWPATLVQPVGSPLSLECTVEGTSNPNLYWYRQAAGRGLQLLFYSVGIGQISSEVPQNLSASRPQDRQFILSSKKLLLSDSGFYLCAWNPTGGSEAFFGQGTRLTVV.

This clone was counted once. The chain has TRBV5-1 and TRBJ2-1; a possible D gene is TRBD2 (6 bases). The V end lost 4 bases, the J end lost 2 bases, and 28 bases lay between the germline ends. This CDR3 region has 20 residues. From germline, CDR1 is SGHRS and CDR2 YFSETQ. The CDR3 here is CASSLTRIAEPRRPYNEQFF. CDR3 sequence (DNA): TGCGCCAGCAGCCTAACCCGGATAGCGGAGCCCCGAAGACCCTACAATGAGCAGTTCTTC.

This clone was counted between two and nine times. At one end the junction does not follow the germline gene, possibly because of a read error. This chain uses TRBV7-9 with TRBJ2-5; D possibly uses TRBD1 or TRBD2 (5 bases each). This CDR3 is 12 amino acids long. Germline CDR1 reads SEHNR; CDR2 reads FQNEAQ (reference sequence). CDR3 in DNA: TGTTCCAGCAGCTTAGAGGGGGAGACCCAGTACTTC. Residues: CSSSLEGETQYF. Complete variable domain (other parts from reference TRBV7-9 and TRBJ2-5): DTGVSQNPRHKITKRGQNVTFRCDPISEHNRLYWYRQTLGQGPEFLTYFQNEAQLEKSRLLSDRFSAERPKGSFSTLEIQRTEQGDSAMYLCSSSLEGETQYFGPGTRLLVL.

CDR3 DNA sequence: TGTGCCAGCAGCTTACCCGGGCAGGGGCATGCCTACGAGCAGTACTTC. This sequence encodes CASSLPGQGHAYEQYF. V is TRBV11-3 and J is TRBJ2-7; possibly TRBD1 for D (6 bases). The CDR3 spans 16 residues. Germline CDR1 and CDR2: SGHNT and YENEEA. V gave up 2 bases and J gave up 2 bases, with 16 bases separating them.

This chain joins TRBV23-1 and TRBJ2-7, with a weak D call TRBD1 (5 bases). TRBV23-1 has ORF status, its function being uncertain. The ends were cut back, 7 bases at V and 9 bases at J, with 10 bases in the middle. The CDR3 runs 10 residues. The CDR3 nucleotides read TGCGCCAGCATCGTGCAGGGGCAGTACTTC. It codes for CASIVQGQYF.

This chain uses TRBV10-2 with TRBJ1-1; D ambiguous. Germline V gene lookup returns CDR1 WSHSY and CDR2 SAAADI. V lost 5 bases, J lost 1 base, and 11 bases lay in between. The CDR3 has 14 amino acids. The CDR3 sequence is CASSNNLGNTEAFF. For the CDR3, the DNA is TGCGCCAGCAGTAATAATCTCGGGAACACTGAAGCTTTCTTT.

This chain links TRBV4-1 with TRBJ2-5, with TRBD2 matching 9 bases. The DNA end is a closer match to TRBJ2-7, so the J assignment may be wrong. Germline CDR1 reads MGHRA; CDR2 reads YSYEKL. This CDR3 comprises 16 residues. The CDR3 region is CASSPVEAGGSYEQYF. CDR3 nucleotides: TGCGCCAGCAGCCCAGTCGAGGCGGGAGGGTCCTACGAGCAGTACTTC.

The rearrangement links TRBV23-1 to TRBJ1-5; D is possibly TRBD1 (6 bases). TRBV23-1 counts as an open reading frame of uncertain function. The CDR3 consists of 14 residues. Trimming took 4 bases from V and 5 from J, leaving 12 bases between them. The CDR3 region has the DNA TGCGCCAGCAGTCCCCATTGGACAGATCAGCCCCAGCATTTT. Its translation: CASSPHWTDQPQHF.

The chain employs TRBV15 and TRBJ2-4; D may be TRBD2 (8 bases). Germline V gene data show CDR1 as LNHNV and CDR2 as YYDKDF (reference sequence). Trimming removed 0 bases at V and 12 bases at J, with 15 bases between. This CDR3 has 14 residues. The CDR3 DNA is TGTGCCACCAGCAGAGATCCCGGGGGGGACAGTCAGTACTTC. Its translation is CATSRDPGGDSQYF.

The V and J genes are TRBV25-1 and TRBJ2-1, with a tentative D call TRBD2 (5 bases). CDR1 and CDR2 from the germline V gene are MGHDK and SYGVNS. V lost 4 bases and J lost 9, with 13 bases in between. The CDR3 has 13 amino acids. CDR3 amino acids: CASSGPGVGEQFF. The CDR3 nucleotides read TGTGCCAGCAGTGGACCCGGGGTTGGTGAGCAGTTCTTC.

CDR3 coding DNA: TGCGCCAGCAGCGTGACAGGGCAAATCTATGGCTACACCTTC. Amino acid sequence: CASSVTGQIYGYTF. This chain connects TRBV10-2 to TRBJ1-2, with TRBD1 matching over 7 bases. The trim removed 6 bases at V and 4 bases at J, leaving 8 bases unmatched. The CDR3 is 14 residues long. The germline V gene encodes CDR1 WSHSY and CDR2 SAAADI.

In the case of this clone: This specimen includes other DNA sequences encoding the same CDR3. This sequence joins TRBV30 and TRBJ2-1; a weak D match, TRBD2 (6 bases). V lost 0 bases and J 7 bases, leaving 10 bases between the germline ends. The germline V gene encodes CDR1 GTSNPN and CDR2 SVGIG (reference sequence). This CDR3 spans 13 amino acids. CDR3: CAWSVGGWNEQFF. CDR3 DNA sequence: TGTGCCTGGAGTGTTGGGGGGTGGAATGAGCAGTTCTTC.

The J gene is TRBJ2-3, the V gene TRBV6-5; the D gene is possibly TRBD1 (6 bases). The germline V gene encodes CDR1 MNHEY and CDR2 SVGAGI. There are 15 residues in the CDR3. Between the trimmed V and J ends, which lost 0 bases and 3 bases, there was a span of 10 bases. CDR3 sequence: CASSYSVGGTDTQYF. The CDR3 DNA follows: TGTGCCAGCAGTTACTCCGTAGGGGGAACAGATACGCAGTATTTT.

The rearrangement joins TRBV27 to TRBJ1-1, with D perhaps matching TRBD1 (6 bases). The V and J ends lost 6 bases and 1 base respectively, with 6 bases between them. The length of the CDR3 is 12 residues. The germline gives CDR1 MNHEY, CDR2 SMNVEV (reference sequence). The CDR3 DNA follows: TGTGCCAGCAGGACAGGGAACACTGAAGCTTTCTTT. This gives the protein CASRTGNTEAFF.